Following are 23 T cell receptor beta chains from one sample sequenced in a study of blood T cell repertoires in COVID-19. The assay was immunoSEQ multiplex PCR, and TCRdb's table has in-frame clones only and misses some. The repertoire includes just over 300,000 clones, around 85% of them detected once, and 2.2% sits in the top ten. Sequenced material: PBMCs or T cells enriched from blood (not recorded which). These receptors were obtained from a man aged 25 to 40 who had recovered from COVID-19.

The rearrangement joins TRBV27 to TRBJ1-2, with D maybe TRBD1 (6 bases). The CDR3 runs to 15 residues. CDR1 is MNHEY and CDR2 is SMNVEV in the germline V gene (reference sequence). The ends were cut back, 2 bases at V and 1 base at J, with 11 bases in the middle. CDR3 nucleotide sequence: TGTGCCAGCAGTTTAGTACAGGGTAGTAACTATGGCTACACCTTC. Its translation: CASSLVQGSNYGYTF.

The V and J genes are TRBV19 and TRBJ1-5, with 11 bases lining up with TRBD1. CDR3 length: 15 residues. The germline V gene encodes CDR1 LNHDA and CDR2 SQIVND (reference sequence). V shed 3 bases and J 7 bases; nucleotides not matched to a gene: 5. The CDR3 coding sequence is TGTGCCAGTAGTATCCGGACAGGGGGCACCCAGCCCCAGCATTTT. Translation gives CASSIRTGGTQPQHF.

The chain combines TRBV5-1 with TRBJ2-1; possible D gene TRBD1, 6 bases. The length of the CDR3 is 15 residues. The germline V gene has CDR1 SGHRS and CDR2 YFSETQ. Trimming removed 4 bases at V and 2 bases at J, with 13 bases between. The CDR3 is CASSPTGQPYNEQFF. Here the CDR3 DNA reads TGCGCCAGCAGCCCAACGGGACAACCCTACAATGAGCAGTTCTTC.

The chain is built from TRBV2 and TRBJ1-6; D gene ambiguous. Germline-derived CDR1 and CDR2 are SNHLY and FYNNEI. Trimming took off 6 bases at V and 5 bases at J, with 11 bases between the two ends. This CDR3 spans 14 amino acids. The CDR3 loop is CASRADSNNSPLHF. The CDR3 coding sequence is TGTGCCAGCAGGGCGGACTCGAATAATTCACCCCTCCACTTT.

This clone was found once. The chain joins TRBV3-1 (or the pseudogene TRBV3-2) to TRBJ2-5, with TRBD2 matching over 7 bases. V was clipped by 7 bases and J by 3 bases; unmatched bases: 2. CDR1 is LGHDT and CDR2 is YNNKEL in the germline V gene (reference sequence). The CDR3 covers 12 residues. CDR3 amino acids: CASTLAEETQYF. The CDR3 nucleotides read TGTGCCAGCACCCTAGCGGAAGAGACCCAGTACTTC.

CDR3 DNA: TGCAGCGTCACCGGTGGACACCTCTCCTACGAGCAGTACTTC. Amino acids: CSVTGGHLSYEQYF. The rearrangement uses TRBV29-1 and TRBJ2-7; weak D call: TRBD1 (5 bases). The ends were cut back, 6 bases at V and 0 bases at J, with 15 bases in the middle. Per germline, CDR1 SQVTM and CDR2 ANQGSEA. The CDR3 is 14 amino acids.

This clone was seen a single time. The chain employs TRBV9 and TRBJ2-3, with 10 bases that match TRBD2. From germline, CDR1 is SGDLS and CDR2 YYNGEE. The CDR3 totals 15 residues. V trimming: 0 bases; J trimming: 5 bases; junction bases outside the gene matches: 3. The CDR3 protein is CASSVDLAGGDTQYF. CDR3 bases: TGTGCCAGCAGCGTAGATTTAGCGGGGGGAGATACGCAGTATTTT.

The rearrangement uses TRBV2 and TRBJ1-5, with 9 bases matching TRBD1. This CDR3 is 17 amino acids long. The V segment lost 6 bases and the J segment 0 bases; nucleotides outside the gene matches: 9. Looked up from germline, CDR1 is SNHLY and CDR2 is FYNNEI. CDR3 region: CASRRTGDYYSNQPQHF. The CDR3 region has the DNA TGTGCCAGCAGACGGACAGGGGACTATTATAGCAATCAGCCCCAGCATTTT.

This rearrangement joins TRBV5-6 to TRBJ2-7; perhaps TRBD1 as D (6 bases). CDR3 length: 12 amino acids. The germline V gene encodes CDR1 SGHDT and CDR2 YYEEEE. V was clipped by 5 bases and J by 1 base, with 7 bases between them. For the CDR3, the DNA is TGTGCCAGCAGAGGGGGATCCTACGAGCAGTACTTC. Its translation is CASRGGSYEQYF.

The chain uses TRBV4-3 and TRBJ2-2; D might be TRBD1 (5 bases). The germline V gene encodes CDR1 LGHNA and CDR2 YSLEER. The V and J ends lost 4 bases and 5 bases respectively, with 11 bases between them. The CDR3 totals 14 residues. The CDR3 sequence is CASSRNKGTGELFF. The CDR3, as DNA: TGCGCCAGCAGCCGAAACAAGGGGACCGGGGAGCTGTTTTTT.

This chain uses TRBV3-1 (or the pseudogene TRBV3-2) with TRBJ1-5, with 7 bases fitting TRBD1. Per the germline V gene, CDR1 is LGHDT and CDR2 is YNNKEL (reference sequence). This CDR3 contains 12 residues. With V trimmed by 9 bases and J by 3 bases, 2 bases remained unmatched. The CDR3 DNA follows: TGTGCCAGTGGACAGGTCAATCAGCCCCAGCATTTT. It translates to CASGQVNQPQHF.

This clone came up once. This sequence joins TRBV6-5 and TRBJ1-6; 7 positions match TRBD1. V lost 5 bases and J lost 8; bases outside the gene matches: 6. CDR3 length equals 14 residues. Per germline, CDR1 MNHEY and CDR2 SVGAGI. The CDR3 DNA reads TGTGCCAGCAGTCGGACAGGAGAAGATTCACCCCTCCACTTT. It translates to CASSRTGEDSPLHF.

CDR3 coding DNA: TGTGCCAGCAGCCGAGAGACTAGCGGGAGGGATGAGCAGTTCTTC. Encoded protein: CASSRETSGRDEQFF. The rearrangement uses TRBV6-5 and TRBJ2-1; 14 bases match TRBD2. CDR1 and CDR2 (germline): MNHEY, SVGAGI. The CDR3 runs to 15 residues. Trimming cost V 6 bases and J 8 bases; bases outside gene matches: 6.

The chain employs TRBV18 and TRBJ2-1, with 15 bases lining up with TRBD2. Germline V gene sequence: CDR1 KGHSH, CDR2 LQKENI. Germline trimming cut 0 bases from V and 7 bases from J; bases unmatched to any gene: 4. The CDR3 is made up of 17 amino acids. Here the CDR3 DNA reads TGTGCCAGCTCACCACCGGGACTAGCGGGGGGCCTTAATGAGCAGTTCTTC. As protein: CASSPPGLAGGLNEQFF. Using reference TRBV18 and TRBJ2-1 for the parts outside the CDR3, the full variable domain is NAGVMQNPRHLVRRRGQEARLRCSPMKGHSHVYWYRQLPEEGLKFMVYLQKENIIDESGMPKERFSAEFPKEGPSILRIQQVVRGDSAAYFCASSPPGLAGGLNEQFFGPGTRLTVL.

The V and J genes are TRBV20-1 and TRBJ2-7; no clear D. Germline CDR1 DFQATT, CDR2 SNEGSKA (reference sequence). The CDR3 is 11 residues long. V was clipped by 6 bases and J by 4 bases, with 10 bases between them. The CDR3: CSATKSYEQYF. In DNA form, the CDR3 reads TGCAGTGCCACAAAATCTTACGAGCAGTACTTC.

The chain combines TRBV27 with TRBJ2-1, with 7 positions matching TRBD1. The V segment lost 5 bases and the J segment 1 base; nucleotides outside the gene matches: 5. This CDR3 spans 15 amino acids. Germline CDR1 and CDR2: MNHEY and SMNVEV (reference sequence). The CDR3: CASSDRDASYNEQFF. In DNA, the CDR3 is TGTGCCAGCAGTGACAGGGATGCATCCTACAATGAGCAGTTCTTC.

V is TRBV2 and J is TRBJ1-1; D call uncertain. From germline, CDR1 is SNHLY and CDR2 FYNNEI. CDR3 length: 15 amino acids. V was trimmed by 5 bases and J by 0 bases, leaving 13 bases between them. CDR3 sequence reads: CASSLRQPLNTEAFF. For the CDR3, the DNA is TGTGCCAGCAGTCTGAGGCAGCCGTTGAACACTGAAGCTTTCTTT.

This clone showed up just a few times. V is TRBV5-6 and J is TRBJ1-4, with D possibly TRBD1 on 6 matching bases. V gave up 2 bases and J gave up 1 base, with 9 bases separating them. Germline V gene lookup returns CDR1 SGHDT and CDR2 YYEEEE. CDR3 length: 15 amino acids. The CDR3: CASSFTGQTNEKLFF. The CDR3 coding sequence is TGTGCCAGCAGCTTTACAGGGCAAACTAATGAAAAACTGTTTTTT.

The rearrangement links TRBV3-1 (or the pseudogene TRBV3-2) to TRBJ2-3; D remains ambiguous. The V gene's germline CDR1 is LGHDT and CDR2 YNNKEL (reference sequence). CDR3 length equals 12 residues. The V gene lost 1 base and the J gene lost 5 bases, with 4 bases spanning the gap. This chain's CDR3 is CASSQVLDTQYF. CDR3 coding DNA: TGTGCCAGCAGCCAAGTATTAGATACGCAGTATTTT.

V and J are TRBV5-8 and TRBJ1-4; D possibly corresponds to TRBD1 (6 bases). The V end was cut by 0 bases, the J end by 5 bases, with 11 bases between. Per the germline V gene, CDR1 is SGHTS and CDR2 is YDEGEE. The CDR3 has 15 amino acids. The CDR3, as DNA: TGTGCCAGCAGCTTGGTCGTCAGGGGAAATGAAAAACTGTTTTTT. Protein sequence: CASSLVVRGNEKLFF.

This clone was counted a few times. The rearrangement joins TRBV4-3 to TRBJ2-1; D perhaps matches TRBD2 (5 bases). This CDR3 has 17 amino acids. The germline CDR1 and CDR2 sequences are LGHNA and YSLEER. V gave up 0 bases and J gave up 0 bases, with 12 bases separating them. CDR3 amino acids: CASSQDAGGYSYNEQFF. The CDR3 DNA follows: TGCGCCAGCAGCCAAGACGCGGGCGGCTACTCCTACAATGAGCAGTTCTTC.

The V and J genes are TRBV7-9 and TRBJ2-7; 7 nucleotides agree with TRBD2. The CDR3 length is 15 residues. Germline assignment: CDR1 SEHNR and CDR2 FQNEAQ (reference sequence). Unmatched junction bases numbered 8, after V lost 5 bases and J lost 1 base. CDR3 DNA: TGTGCCAGCAGCCCCTTAGGGCGGGGGTCCTACGAGCAGTACTTC. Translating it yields CASSPLGRGSYEQYF.

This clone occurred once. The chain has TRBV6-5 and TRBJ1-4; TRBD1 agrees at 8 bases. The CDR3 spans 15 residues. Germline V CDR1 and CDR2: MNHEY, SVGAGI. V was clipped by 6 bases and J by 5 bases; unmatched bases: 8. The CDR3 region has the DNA TGTGCCAGCAGGGAGAGGGACAGGCGGAATGAAAAACTGTTTTTT. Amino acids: CASRERDRRNEKLFF.